The rows below give T cell receptor beta chains drawn from one sample of a study of human T cells and chemical hapten exposure. TCRdb recomputed calls from the RACE reads with MiXCR, one row per CDR3 protein. Of around 92,000 distinct CDR3 sequences listed, 10% to 12% were seen once; the top ten hold 2.5% to 4%. Material: whole blood, obtained in connection with sensitization to the hapten diphenylcyclopropenone (DPC). These receptors all stem from a woman in her fifties or sixties with alopecia areata. Some clones in this sample may be carry-over from other donors' samples. CDR3s include the opening cysteine and the closing phenylalanine or tryptophan. The D gene is left open where the match is weak. Rows give clone size only sometimes, using once, few, many, or a class for an expanded clone.

>TRBV20-1|TRBD1|TRBJ1-2|many
TGCAGTGCTGGCCCGGGGACAGATTATGGCTACACCTTC
CSAGPGTDYGYTF
>TRBV2|.|TRBJ1-2|.
TGTGCCAGCAGGGACGGATATGGCTACACCTTC
CASRDGYGYTF
>TRBV20-1|TRBD1|TRBJ2-2|.
TGCAGTGCTAGAGGGGTGAACAGGGGGCGATCGGCCGGGGAGCTGTTTTTT
CSARGVNRGRSAGELFF
>TRBV6-5|TRBD2|TRBJ2-7|many
TGTGCCAGCAGCCCCGGACTAGCAAGTCAATACGAGCAGTACTTC
CASSPGLASQYEQYF
>TRBV7-2|.|TRBJ1-2|few
TGTGCCAGCAGCTTAGTGGCCAGGGGAGACGGCTACACCTTC
CASSLVARGDGYTF
>TRBV9|.|TRBJ1-2|.
TGTGCCAGCAGCGTAGGTCTGGTTAGGAACTATGGCTACACCTTC
CASSVGLVRNYGYTF
>TRBV9|.|TRBJ1-4|many
TGTGCCAGCAGCGTAGGCAGGGTGACTAATGAAAAACTGTTTTTT
CASSVGRVTNEKLFF
>TRBV7-2|.|TRBJ2-7|many
TGTGCCAGCAGCTCATCCCACTACGAGCAGTACTTC
CASSSSHYEQYF
>TRBV5-4|TRBD1|TRBJ1-2|.
TGTGCCAGCAGCGAATTAAGAGGGGGAGAAACAGGGGTTTATGGCTACACCTTC
CASSELRGGETGVYGYTF
>TRBV20-1|.|TRBJ1-2|.
TGCAGTGCTAGCGCCCCCCCTCAGGGGTATGACTATGGCTACACCTTC
CSASAPPQGYDYGYTF
>TRBV12-3/TRBV12-4|.|TRBJ1-3|many
TGTGCCAGCAGCCGAGGGCGGGACACCATATATTTT
CASSRGRDTIYF
>TRBV20-1|.|TRBJ2-3|.
TGCAGTGCCCATAGCGGAGATACGCAGTATTTT
CSAHSGDTQYF
>TRBV6-5|.|TRBJ2-5|many
TGTGCCAGCAGTTACTCGCTGGAGCGGAGGTACCAAGAGACCCAGTACTTC
CASSYSLERRYQETQYF
>TRBV7-9|.|TRBJ1-2|.
TGTGCCAGCAGCTTAGCCACAAACAGAGGGAGCCTCTATGGCTACACCTTC
CASSLATNRGSLYGYTF
>TRBV7-2|TRBD2|TRBJ2-3|few
TGTGCCAGCAGCGAAGGGTACGGGGGGGCCAGAGATACGCAGTATTTT
CASSEGYGGARDTQYF
>TRBV30|.|TRBJ1-2|few
TGTGCCGCTGTGTATCAGGGCTTTGAGGGGCATGGCTACACCTTC
CAAVYQGFEGHGYTF
>TRBV7-9|TRBD2|TRBJ2-3|few
TGTGCCAGCAGCTTAATGGGCGGGAGAGGCACAGATACGCAGTATTTT
CASSLMGGRGTDTQYF
>TRBV2|TRBD2|TRBJ2-1|few
TGTGCCAGCACCGAATGGGCGGGGGAAGCCTACAATGAGCAGTTCTTC
CASTEWAGEAYNEQFF
>TRBV20-1|.|TRBJ1-4|.
TGCAGTGCTAGAGGGAGTGGTAACGGCGAAAAACTGTTTTTT
CSARGSGNGEKLFF
>TRBV25-1|TRBD1|TRBJ2-7|many
TGTGCCAGCAGTGTGGCCGGGACAGAGTACGAGCAGTACTTC
CASSVAGTEYEQYF
>TRBV5-1|.|TRBJ1-5|.
TGCGCCAGCAGCACGGGAGGTCAGGGGAATCAGCCCCAGCATTTT
CASSTGGQGNQPQHF
>TRBV29-1|TRBD2|TRBJ2-2|few
TGCAGCGTTGCAATTAGCGGGACTCCCGGGGAGCTGTTTTTT
CSVAISGTPGELFF
>TRBV12-3/TRBV12-4|.|TRBJ1-3|many
TGTGCCAGCAGCATAGGCCAGCACACCATATATTTT
CASSIGQHTIYF
>TRBV7-9|.|TRBJ2-1|few
TGTGCCAGCAGCTCGAAAAATGAGCAGTTCTTC
CASSSKNEQFF
>TRBV29-1|.|TRBJ1-3|many
TGCAGCGTTGAAGCGGTCACAGGGACTGACACCATATATTTT
CSVEAVTGTDTIYF
>TRBV7-9|.|TRBJ2-7|few
TGTGCCAGCAGCCCGGGACGGGCTTCCTACGAGCAGTACTTC
CASSPGRASYEQYF
>TRBV12-3/TRBV12-4|.|TRBJ2-2|few
TGTGCCAGCAGTTTAGGGGTCCAGGTCGGGGACGGGGAGCTGTTTTTT
CASSLGVQVGDGELFF